This TCR beta chain was sequenced during a study of blood T cell repertoires in COVID-19. For the study at large: Samples taken during acute and convalescent COVID-19 were collected in the United States, Italy and Spain.

J gave up 6 bases and V 1 base, and 11 bases lay outside the gene matches. This CDR3 contains 17 residues. Germline lookup yields CDR1 GTSNPN and CDR2 SVGIG (reference sequence). The method was immunoSEQ multiplex PCR; TCRdb's version includes in-frame clones alone and lacks a portion of them. The sample has around 49,000 clones, over 90% seen once. The source is a man in his fifties or sixties with COVID-19, enrolled during active disease. V gene TRBV30 combines with J gene TRBJ2-3; 12 nucleotides line up with TRBD2. Sequenced sample: peripheral blood. CDR3 nucleotides: TGTGCCTGGAGTGGGTTGAGGACTAGCGGGGCGGTGGATACGCAGTATTTT. As protein: CAWSGLRTSGAVDTQYF.